This T cell receptor (beta chain) was sequenced during a study of blood T cell repertoires in COVID-19. Study summary: From the United States, Italy and Spain came samples of acute and convalescent COVID-19. In each case, the material was cDNA or gDNA derived from T cells, B-cell-depleted T cells, or PBMCs.

Trimming pared 4 bases from V and 2 bases from J, leaving 12 bases between. Germline values: CDR1 SQVTM, CDR2 ANQGSEA. The CDR3 loop spans 13 amino acids. Per the study methods: Estimation of nucleated cell counts relied on the amplification of reference gene primers. Repertoires were generated with immunoSEQ multiplex PCR, while TCRdb's copy carries only in-frame clones and drops some. V and J calls and clone size follow that table, whereas D and trimming were derived from the DNA. There are 55,000 to 75,000 clones in the sample; around nine tenths occur only once, and around 9.1% lies in the top ten.

The V call is TRBV29-1, the J call TRBJ2-7; no reliable D call. Input material: peripheral blood. The sequence derives from a human donor in a cohort sampled during active COVID-19. CDR3 region: CSVVPTSTYEQYF. The CDR3 coding sequence is TGCAGCGTTGTTCCGACATCGACCTACGAGCAGTACTTC.